Following are 30 T cell receptor beta chains from one sample sequenced in a study of T cells in Graves' hyperthyroidism and ophthalmopathy (dated by TCRdb to between 2018 and 2021). The library was produced with multiplex PCR. Sequencing used an Illumina HiSeq 2000. The TCR beta CDR3 regions were amplified from the RNA transcripts. The TCR CDR3 was subjected to a first round of RT-PCR using the HTBI primer set and the Qiagen OneStep RT-PCR kit. The public reads were quality trimmed at Q25 with fastp and then assembled into clones with MiXCR by TCRdb, keeping productive beta chains. Entries that share a CDR3 protein sequence are merged under the most common genes and DNA. Across this sample there are a few hundred thousand distinct CDR3 sequences, with around 20% seen only once. The top ten hold 35% to 45% of the sample. Sequenced sample: blood. The receptor source for this set is a young man with Graves' ophthalmopathy.

The chain links TRBV2 to TRBJ2-1, with TRBD1 matching 7 bases. CDR1 is SNHLY and CDR2 is FYNNEI in the germline V gene. The CDR3 consists of 16 residues. The ends lost 6 bases at V and 5 bases at J; junction bases unmatched: 13. The CDR3: CASSLTGQIFHNEQFF. The CDR3, as DNA: TGTGCCAGCAGCCTCACGGGACAGATATTCCACAATGAGCAGTTCTTC.

This clonotype came up many times. The rearrangement uses TRBV18 and TRBJ2-2; D is possibly TRBD2 (5 bases). The CDR3 is 16 amino acids. Per germline, CDR1 KGHSH and CDR2 LQKENI. Trimming cost V 2 bases and J 2 bases, with 12 bases left between them. CDR3 loop: CASSPSGSGNTGELFF. DNA of the CDR3: TGTGCCAGCTCACCAAGCGGTTCTGGAAACACCGGGGAGCTGTTTTTT. Drawing the rest from reference TRBV18 and TRBJ2-2, the complete variable domain is NAGVMQNPRHLVRRRGQEARLRCSPMKGHSHVYWYRQLPEEGLKFMVYLQKENIIDESGMPKERFSAEFPKEGPSILRIQQVVRGDSAAYFCASSPSGSGNTGELFFGEGSRLTVL.

The rearrangement links TRBV12-3 or TRBV12-4 to TRBJ2-1; 13 nucleotides match TRBD2. The CDR3 consists of 19 residues. Losses at the gene ends were 2 bases for V and 9 bases for J; bases not matched to a gene: 16. DNA of the CDR3: TGTGCCAGCAGTTTAATTACAGGGTGGACTAGCGGGGGTACGGCTGAGCAGTTCTTC. It is translated as CASSLITGWTSGGTAEQFF.

Turning to this clonotype: One junction end disagrees with the germline gene, perhaps due to a read error. This chain links TRBV7-3 with TRBJ2-1; the match to TRBD1 covers 9 bases. Germline lookup yields CDR1 SGHTA and CDR2 FQGTGA. This CDR3 region has 15 residues. The CDR3 spells CASGFSPGQGYEQFF. The DNA of the CDR3 is TGTGCCAGCGGCTTTTCCCCGGGACAGGGATATGAGCAGTTCTTC.

This sequence joins TRBV2 and TRBJ1-4, with 9 bases that match TRBD1. The CDR3 extends over 17 amino acids. The V gene end was trimmed by 6 bases and the J gene end by 1 base; junction bases not matched to a gene: 9. Germline CDR1 reads SNHLY; CDR2 reads FYNNEI. CDR3 DNA sequence: TGTGCCAGCAGCGCCCACCGGGACAGGGTAACTAATGAAAAACTGTTTTTT. It codes for CASSAHRDRVTNEKLFF.

The table lists this clonotype with many counts. The rearrangement links TRBV12-3 or TRBV12-4 to TRBJ1-5, with 7 positions matching TRBD1. The CDR3 totals 15 residues. With 6 bases clipped from V and 4 bases from J, the junction kept 9 bases outside the gene matches. The CDR3 reads CASRTGTVENQPQHF. The CDR3 DNA reads TGTGCCAGCAGAACCGGGACAGTGGAGAATCAGCCCCAGCATTTT.

This clonotype has only a few counts. V and J are TRBV19 and TRBJ1-1; D unclear. Germline V gene sequence: CDR1 LNHDA, CDR2 SQIVND (reference sequence). This CDR3 region has 14 residues. The ends were cut back, 4 bases at V and 1 base at J, with 10 bases in the middle. The CDR3 sequence is CASSTRRGNTEAFF. CDR3 in DNA: TGTGCCAGTAGTACGCGACGGGGGAACACTGAAGCTTTCTTT.

At least ten counts were recorded for this clonotype. The chain carries TRBV7-2 and TRBJ2-2; 7 bases align to TRBD2. With 6 bases clipped from V and 0 bases from J, the junction kept 1 base outside the gene matches. Germline V CDR1 and CDR2: SGHTA, FQGNSA. The CDR3 spans 14 residues. CDR3 sequence (DNA): TGTGCCAGCAGAGGACTAGCGAACACCGGGGAGCTGTTTTTT. Translating it yields CASRGLANTGELFF.

This clonotype was observed at least ten times. The CDR3 coding sequence is TGCAGCGTTGAATTCGGCGGGGCGTGGGGCTACACCTTC. Amino acid sequence: CSVEFGGAWGYTF. This chain links TRBV29-1 with TRBJ1-2; D perhaps matches TRBD1 (5 bases). Between the trimmed V and J ends, which lost 2 bases and 8 bases, there was a span of 15 bases. The CDR3 has 13 residues. Germline V gene lookup returns CDR1 SQVTM and CDR2 ANQGSEA.

This clonotype was picked up many times. This chain connects TRBV6-1 to TRBJ2-3; 8 positions match TRBD1. The CDR3 spans 14 residues. V lost 5 bases to trimming and J lost 4 bases; unmatched junction nucleotides: 5. Germline CDR1 and CDR2: MNHNS and SASEGT. CDR3 residues: CASSWGQAADTQYF. CDR3 nucleotide sequence: TGTGCCAGCAGTTGGGGACAGGCTGCAGATACGCAGTATTTT.

This clonotype was counted between two and nine times. CDR3 sequence reads: CASRWGEGSGELFF. The CDR3 DNA sequence: TGTGCCAGCAGGTGGGGGGAAGGGTCCGGGGAGCTGTTTTTT. The chain uses TRBV12-3 or TRBV12-4 and TRBJ2-2; maybe TRBD2 (6 bases). V was shortened by 6 bases and J by 6 bases, with 14 bases between the two germline ends. There are 14 residues in the CDR3.

About this clonotype itself: A much larger clone lies a single base off, so this may be a read error. This sequence joins TRBV7-2 and TRBJ1-2; no firm D call. Germline loops: CDR1 SGHTA, CDR2 FQGNSA. The CDR3 consists of 14 residues. V dropped 0 bases and J dropped 8 bases, with 13 bases sitting between them. CDR3 in amino acids: CASSLAASPEGYTF. For the CDR3, the DNA is TGTGCCAGCAGCTTAGCCGCCAGCCCGGAAGGCTACACCTTC. Together with reference TRBV7-2 and TRBJ1-2, the CDR3 gives the full variable domain: GAGVSQSPSNKVTEKGKDVELRCDPISGHTALYWYRQSLGQGLEFLIYFQGNSAPDKSGLPSDRFSAERTGGSVSTLTIQRTQQEDSAVYLCASSLAASPEGYTFGSGTRLTVV.

Many counts were recorded for this clonotype. This chain uses TRBV13 with TRBJ1-6; D is unresolved. Looked up from germline, CDR1 is PRHDT and CDR2 is FYEKMQ (reference sequence). V was trimmed by 3 bases and J by 8 bases, leaving 11 bases between them. The length of the CDR3 is 14 residues. Here the CDR3 reads CASSFYFGDSPLHF. The CDR3 nucleotides are TGTGCCAGCAGCTTTTACTTTGGGGATTCACCCCTCCACTTT.

There are many counts of this clonotype. J is TRBJ1-1 and V is TRBV2; D possibly corresponds to TRBD1 (6 bases). The germline V and J ends were trimmed by 7 bases and 4 bases, with 16 bases remaining between them. The CDR3 length is 14 residues. Germline V gene sequence: CDR1 SNHLY, CDR2 FYNNEI. The CDR3: CASTLGGAVTEAFF. The CDR3 DNA sequence: TGTGCCAGCACCCTGGGGGGCGCAGTCACTGAAGCTTTCTTT.

This clonotype was counted many times. The chain is built from TRBV6-6 and TRBJ2-5, with 7 bases that match TRBD1. With 2 bases clipped from V and 2 bases from J, the junction kept 5 bases outside the gene matches. The length of the CDR3 is 15 residues. CDR1 is MNHNY and CDR2 is SVGAGI in the germline V gene (reference sequence). The CDR3 region is CASSYGRTGQETQYF. The CDR3, as DNA: TGTGCCAGCAGTTACGGCCGGACAGGTCAAGAGACCCAGTACTTC.

CDR3 protein: CASRTEGNSPLHF. The CDR3 DNA reads as TGTGCCAGTAGGACGGAGGGAAATTCACCCCTCCACTTT. The chain couples TRBV19 to TRBJ1-6; no firm D call. Per the germline V gene, CDR1 is LNHDA and CDR2 is SQIVND (reference sequence). Trimming took off 6 bases at V and 7 bases at J, with 10 bases between the two ends. CDR3 length: 13 residues.

There are many counts of this clonotype. V usage is TRBV15 and J usage is TRBJ1-1; D is possibly TRBD1 (5 bases). The CDR3 consists of 17 residues. Trimming left V 0 bases short and J 0 bases short, with 14 bases between. Per germline, CDR1 LNHNV and CDR2 YYDKDF (reference sequence). The CDR3 region is CATSRDGAGTMNTEAFF. DNA for the CDR3: TGTGCCACCAGCAGAGACGGCGCAGGGACGATGAACACTGAAGCTTTCTTT.

This clonotype appeared a few times. The V and J genes are TRBV29-1 and TRBJ1-1, with 9 bases lining up with TRBD1. Germline trimming cut 7 bases from V and 5 bases from J; bases unmatched to any gene: 5. In germline, CDR1 is SQVTM, CDR2 ANQGSEA. CDR3 length: 12 amino acids. CDR3 DNA sequence: TGCAGCGCCCGGACAGGGGAGACTGAAGCTTTCTTT. Its translation is CSARTGETEAFF.

The rearrangement links TRBV19 to TRBJ1-1; possibly TRBD1 for D (5 bases). The CDR3 is made up of 14 amino acids. Trimming took off 3 bases at V and 4 bases at J, with 12 bases between the two ends. Germline CDR1 reads LNHDA; CDR2 reads SQIVND (reference sequence). CDR3 amino acids: CASSIGRRGTEAFF. The CDR3 DNA reads TGTGCCAGTAGTATCGGGCGTAGGGGCACTGAAGCTTTCTTT.

This clonotype has at least ten counts. This chain uses TRBV12-3 or TRBV12-4 with TRBJ1-2; D possibly corresponds to TRBD1 (6 bases). The V end lost 7 bases, the J end lost 3 bases, and 15 bases lay between the germline ends. The CDR3 covers 14 residues. Written as DNA, the CDR3 is TGTGCCAGCACGAACAGGGAGAAATACTATGGCTACACCTTC. Amino acid sequence: CASTNREKYYGYTF.

This clonotype came up a few times. The V and J genes are TRBV6-5 and TRBJ1-2; possible D gene TRBD1, 6 bases. V lost 1 base and J lost 7, with 16 bases in between. The germline V gene encodes CDR1 MNHEY and CDR2 SVGAGI. CDR3 size: 15 residues. The CDR3 bases are TGTGCCAGCAGTTACTTACAGGGAAGCCGGGGTGGCTACACCTTC. Protein: CASSYLQGSRGGYTF.

The genes are TRBV18 and TRBJ1-4, with 7 bases lining up with TRBD1. This CDR3 comprises 15 residues. Trimming cost V 6 bases and J 4 bases; bases outside gene matches: 8. Germline-derived CDR1 and CDR2 are KGHSH and LQKENI. DNA for the CDR3: TGTGCCAGCTCGCTGGAACAGGGGATTAATGAAAAACTGTTTTTT. It translates to CASSLEQGINEKLFF.

The genes are TRBV29-1 and TRBJ2-1; D is possibly TRBD2 (5 bases). Germline CDR1 reads SQVTM; CDR2 reads ANQGSEA. Trimming removed 0 bases from V and 7 bases from J, with 10 bases in between. This CDR3 is built from 13 residues. CDR3 nucleotides: TGCAGCGTTGAAGACCCAAGGACTAATGAGCAGTTCTTC. Translated, it gives CSVEDPRTNEQFF.

The rearrangement joins TRBV2 to TRBJ2-2; no definite D call. Germline V gives CDR1 SNHLY, CDR2 FYNNEI. This CDR3 comprises 13 residues. The V gene lost 6 bases and the J gene lost 4 bases, with 9 bases spanning the gap. CDR3 DNA sequence: TGTGCCAGCAGCCGACAATTCACCGGGGAGCTGTTTTTT. Encoded protein: CASSRQFTGELFF. The complete variable domain, with remaining parts taken from reference TRBV2 and TRBJ2-2, reads EPEVTQTPSHQVTQMGQEVILRCVPISNHLYFYWYRQILGQKVEFLVSFYNNEISEKSEIFDDQFSVERPDGSNFTLKIRSTKLEDSAMYFCASSRQFTGELFFGEGSRLTVL.

The chain joins TRBV9 to TRBJ2-5; D is unclear. The germline CDR1 and CDR2 sequences are SGDLS and YYNGEE. This CDR3 is 15 amino acids long. Trimming shortened V by 0 bases and J by 4 bases, and 13 bases separated the two germline ends. In DNA form, the CDR3 reads TGTGCCAGCAGCGTAGCTCGAAGCCCAGCAGAGACCCAGTACTTC. Its protein is CASSVARSPAETQYF.

Only a few counts were recorded for this clonotype. The chain combines TRBV6-6 with TRBJ1-6, with D possibly matching TRBD1 (5 bases). There are 16 residues in the CDR3. V was shortened by 0 bases and J by 8 bases, with 14 bases between the two germline ends. CDR1 is MNHNY and CDR2 is SVGAGI in the germline V gene (reference sequence). The CDR3 region is CASSYSNRQGYSPLHF. The CDR3 nucleotides are TGTGCCAGCAGTTACTCCAATCGGCAGGGATATTCACCCCTCCACTTT.

This sequence joins TRBV27 and TRBJ2-2; a possible D gene is TRBD1 (5 bases). This CDR3 spans 15 amino acids. The germline gives CDR1 MNHEY, CDR2 SMNVEV (reference sequence). Trimming took off 3 bases at V and 4 bases at J, with 12 bases between the two ends. The CDR3: CASSLYAQGTGELFF. CDR3 DNA: TGTGCCAGCAGTTTGTACGCGCAGGGCACCGGGGAGCTGTTTTTT.

This clonotype was seen a handful of times. This chain uses TRBV5-6 with TRBJ2-7, with D possibly matching TRBD2 (5 bases). Between the trimmed V and J ends, which lost 6 bases and 3 bases, there was a span of 19 bases. Germline V gene data show CDR1 as SGHDT and CDR2 as YYEEEE. This CDR3 is 15 amino acids long. CDR3: CASTIQAAVFYEQYF. Here the CDR3 DNA reads TGTGCCAGCACCATCCAAGCGGCGGTTTTCTACGAGCAGTACTTC.

This clonotype was found many times. V gene TRBV20-1 combines with J gene TRBJ2-5; D may be TRBD2 (7 bases). Germline CDR1 reads DFQATT; CDR2 reads SNEGSKA (reference sequence). The CDR3 has 15 residues. The V end was cut by 6 bases, the J end by 5 bases, with 22 bases between. The CDR3 is CSAVTRGGAGETQYF. DNA of the CDR3: TGCAGTGCCGTGACAAGGGGGGGGGCCGGGGAGACCCAGTACTTC.

Points on this clonotype: Possible read error: a much larger clone is one base away. This chain uses TRBV11-2 with TRBJ2-7, with TRBD2 matching over 7 bases. Germline CDR1 SGHAT, CDR2 FQNNGV. The J segment lost 6 bases and the V segment lost 1 base, leaving 3 bases of the junction unmatched. This CDR3 is built from 13 residues. As DNA, the CDR3 is TGTGCCAGCAGCTTAGTTGGGGGGGGCGAGCAGTACTTC. It yields the protein CASSLVGGGEQYF.